This paragraph covers one TCR beta chain sequence. Its antigen specificity is not known. The input lacks base qualities; no much larger clone sits a single base away. Library preparation used RT-PCR. TCRdb lists the instrument as Illumina HiSeq 2500. Through fastp at Q25 and MiXCR, TCRdb rebuilt clones from the public reads, retaining in-frame beta chains. CDR3 protein duplicates are merged, each entry listing the most common genes and DNA. Here the sample has 800,000 or so distinct CDR3 sequences; over 20% occur a single time. The top ten hold 10% of the sample. This sample was taken from a study of response to subunit inactivated influenza vaccine (dated by TCRdb to 2016 to 2019). With respect to the entire study: To follow how T cells responded to a trivalent subunit inactivated influenza vaccine, the researchers relied on deep quantitative profiling of the T cell receptor repertoire. Overall study outcomes, separate from this receptor: The authors proposed that each seasonal influenza vaccination may bring in only a limited number of new T cells.

The starting material was PBMCs from blood, obtained 5 to 6 days after vaccination. This receptor was obtained from a man aged 45-60 years who received an inactivated influenza vaccine. Donor details come from another sample of the same person, matched by shared clones.

The sequenced DNA is TGCGCCAGCAGCCAAGATTCCGGAGTGGGGCGGGAAAGCACAGATACGCAGTATTTT. Translated, this is CASSQDSGVGRESTDTQYF. The rearrangement joined TRBV4-3 to TRBJ2-3; TRBD2 might be the D gene, on 6 matching bases. Its CDR3 holds 19 amino acids, cysteine through phenylalanine. Just CDR3 DNA is preserved here, 57 bases in frame from base 1. The germline ends are 19 bases apart after V is trimmed by 0 bases and J by 0 bases. CDR1 and CDR2, per the germline V gene, are LGHNA and YSLEER.